Following are 24 T cell receptor beta chains from one sample sequenced in a study of T-cell memory formation after mild COVID-19. MiXCR, run by TCRdb on the 5' RACE reads, gives a single entry per CDR3 protein. The table lists approximately 290,000 distinct CDR3 sequences, 15% of them singletons. The source material was PBMCs or a T cell subset sorted from them (not recorded which). These receptors were obtained from a young man who had mild COVID-19 (a few samples of this study predate the infection). Cell type and time point are not known.

This clonotype was seen a handful of times. The V call is TRBV12-3 or TRBV12-4, the J call TRBJ2-1; 7 bases agree with TRBD2. The CDR3 totals 14 residues. The CDR3 coding sequence is TGTGCGGCCTCCTTAGCGGGTCTCGGCAATGAGCAGTTCTTC. This codes for CAASLAGLGNEQFF.

This clonotype was seen many times. The chain employs TRBV5-1 and TRBJ2-1; maybe TRBD1 (5 bases). V was shortened by 4 bases and J by 3 bases, with 14 bases between the two germline ends. The CDR3 contains 15 residues. Looked up from germline, CDR1 is SGHRS and CDR2 is YFSETQ. For the CDR3, the DNA is TGCGCCAGCAGCCTGACAGAGAAGGGCTACAATGAGCAGTTCTTC. Translating gives CASSLTEKGYNEQFF.

This chain connects TRBV27 to TRBJ2-7; tentatively, D is TRBD1 (5 bases). The ends were cut back, 3 bases at V and 0 bases at J, with 9 bases in the middle. CDR1 is MNHEY, CDR2 SMNVEV, per germline (reference sequence). The CDR3 has 14 amino acids. The CDR3 here is CASSFRQGSYEQYF. CDR3 coding DNA: TGTGCCAGCAGTTTTAGGCAGGGCTCCTACGAGCAGTACTTC.

This clonotype has just a few counts. The chain carries TRBV5-6 and TRBJ2-1; 9 nucleotides match TRBD2. J lost 4 bases, V lost 4 bases, and 9 bases had no gene match. The CDR3 extends over 16 amino acids. Germline V gene lookup returns CDR1 SGHDT and CDR2 YYEEEE. The CDR3: CASSPLSGGLYNEQFF. CDR3 DNA: TGTGCCAGCAGCCCCTTGAGCGGGGGGCTATACAATGAGCAGTTCTTC.

This clonotype was seen just once. The chain couples TRBV29-1 to TRBJ2-1; D might be TRBD2 (5 bases). Germline values: CDR1 SQVTM, CDR2 ANQGSEA. CDR3 size: 10 residues. Trimming stripped 2 bases from V and 12 bases from J, with 8 bases between. The CDR3 coding sequence is TGCAGCGTTGAACGGGAAAGGCAGTTCTTC. It yields the protein CSVERERQFF.

The chain carries TRBV24-1 and TRBJ2-7; 8 nucleotides line up with TRBD1. CDR1 and CDR2 (germline): KGHDR, SFDVKD. Germline trimming cut 8 bases from V and 9 bases from J; bases unmatched to any gene: 17. This CDR3 has 15 residues. CDR3 protein: CATTMDRDRTPVQYF. As DNA, the CDR3 is TGTGCCACCACGATGGACCGGGACAGGACACCCGTGCAGTACTTC.

The chain joins TRBV11-2 to TRBJ2-5, with D possibly matching TRBD2 (5 bases). The CDR3 extends over 14 amino acids. V lost 6 bases and J 5 bases, leaving 16 bases between the germline ends. Per the germline V gene, CDR1 is SGHAT and CDR2 is FQNNGV. The CDR3 region is CASSRELAYETQYF. CDR3 sequence (DNA): TGTGCCAGCAGTAGGGAGCTAGCTTACGAGACCCAGTACTTC.

This clonotype was seen more than once but under ten times. This rearrangement joins TRBV9 to TRBJ2-3; D is ambiguous. The V gene's germline CDR1 is SGDLS and CDR2 YYNGEE. Deletions cut 3 bases from V and 4 bases from J, with 12 bases between. The CDR3 totals 14 residues. The CDR3 DNA reads as TGTGCCAGCAGCGGACAATCGGGCTCAGATACGCAGTATTTT. It translates to CASSGQSGSDTQYF.

This clonotype was picked up many times. The rearrangement joins TRBV4-2 to TRBJ2-7; TRBD1 is a possible D gene (6 bases). V lost 0 bases, J lost 0 bases, and 12 bases lay in between. This CDR3 contains 16 residues. The germline gives CDR1 LGHNA, CDR2 YNFKEQ. The CDR3 region has the DNA TGTGCCAGCAGCCAAGATATCAGGGGATCCTCCTACGAGCAGTACTTC. This gives the protein CASSQDIRGSSYEQYF.

This clonotype came up a few times. The chain recombines TRBV20-1 with TRBJ2-7; weak D call: TRBD1 (6 bases). Trimming pared 3 bases from V and 1 base from J, leaving 13 bases between. The germline V gene encodes CDR1 DFQATT and CDR2 SNEGSKA (reference sequence). This CDR3 has 14 amino acids. Written as DNA, the CDR3 is TGCAGTGCTAGGCCCGACAGGAGATCCTACGAGCAGTACGTC. It specifies CSARPDRRSYEQYV.

The chain carries TRBV20-1 and TRBJ2-2; maybe TRBD2 (6 bases). The CDR3 covers 15 residues. Trimming pared 2 bases from V and 6 bases from J, leaving 16 bases between. Germline assignment: CDR1 DFQATT and CDR2 SNEGSKA (reference sequence). The CDR3 nucleotides are TGCAGTGCTAGATGGTCGGAAGGGGAGGCCGGGGAGCTGTTTTTT. Amino acid sequence: CSARWSEGEAGELFF.

This chain connects TRBV7-3 to TRBJ2-2, with D possibly TRBD1 on 5 matching bases. V lost 2 bases, J lost 6 bases, and 10 bases lay in between. From germline, CDR1 is SGHTA and CDR2 FQGTGA. The CDR3 is 14 residues long. CDR3 sequence reads: CASSLGRVAGELFF. CDR3 nucleotides: TGTGCCAGCAGCTTAGGCAGGGTTGCCGGGGAGCTGTTTTTT.

The gene calls are TRBV28 and TRBJ1-3; D call uncertain. The CDR3 has 14 residues. Germline loops: CDR1 MDHEN, CDR2 SYDVKM. V lost 6 bases to trimming and J lost 10 bases, with 19 bases between them. CDR3 protein: CASRPSGPLATIYF. DNA of the CDR3: TGTGCCAGCAGACCGTCCGGTCCTTTGGCAACCATATATTTT.

This sequence joins TRBV10-3 and TRBJ2-5; TRBD2 aligns across 7 bases. The ends lost 5 bases at V and 2 bases at J; junction bases unmatched: 2. CDR3 length: 13 amino acids. Germline CDR1 is ENHRY and CDR2 is SYGVKD. CDR3 region: CAISPGLQETQYF. As DNA, the CDR3 is TGTGCCATCAGTCCGGGACTACAAGAGACCCAGTACTTC.

This chain uses TRBV5-1 with TRBJ1-1; a possible D gene is TRBD1 (6 bases). V was shortened by 5 bases and J by 4 bases, with 15 bases between the two germline ends. Germline CDR1 SGHRS, CDR2 YFSETQ. This CDR3 is 14 amino acids long. The CDR3 DNA follows: TGCGCCAGCAGTGGGGGGGGCGCGGGCACTGAAGCTTTCTTT. Translated: CASSGGGAGTEAFF.

The chain employs TRBV7-8 and TRBJ1-5; D is perhaps TRBD1 (6 bases). With 5 bases removed from V and 0 bases from J, the gap between germline ends came to 11 bases. This CDR3 region has 15 residues. Germline CDR1 and CDR2: SGHVS and FQNEAQ. For the CDR3, the DNA is TGTGCCAGCAGCCCTAGGGGGAGTAGCAATCAGCCCCAGCATTTT. Protein: CASSPRGSSNQPQHF. The entire variable domain, with the rest obtained from reference TRBV7-8 and TRBJ1-5, is as follows: GAGVSQSPRYKVAKRGQDVALRCDPISGHVSLFWYQQALGQGPEFLTYFQNEAQLDKSGLPSDRFFAERPEGSVSTLKIQRTQQEDSAVYLCASSPRGSSNQPQHFGDGTRLSIL.

This clonotype was detected a few times. The chain is built from TRBV4-2 and TRBJ2-5, with D perhaps TRBD2 (5 bases). Germline CDR1 and CDR2: LGHNA and YNFKEQ. V lost 1 base, J lost 3 bases, and 9 bases lay in between. The CDR3 runs to 14 residues. CDR3 coding DNA: TGTGCCAGCAGCCAAGGAGGGTACGAAGAGACCCAGTACTTC. It translates to CASSQGGYEETQYF.

The V call is TRBV7-9, the J call TRBJ2-3; 9 bases agree with TRBD2. The CDR3 is 15 amino acids. Per the germline V gene, CDR1 is SEHNR and CDR2 is FQNEAQ (reference sequence). The ends lost 5 bases at V and 3 bases at J; junction bases unmatched: 6. The CDR3: CASSRLSGGTDTQYF. CDR3 sequence (DNA): TGTGCCAGCAGCCGCCTTAGCGGGGGTACAGATACGCAGTATTTT. Complete variable domain (other parts from reference TRBV7-9 and TRBJ2-3): DTGVSQNPRHKITKRGQNVTFRCDPISEHNRLYWYRQTLGQGPEFLTYFQNEAQLEKSRLLSDRFSAERPKGSFSTLEIQRTEQGDSAMYLCASSRLSGGTDTQYFGPGTRLTVL.

This clonotype was seen at least ten times. The chain joins TRBV7-2 to TRBJ2-1; D perhaps matches TRBD2 (6 bases). The CDR3 has 15 amino acids. From germline, CDR1 is SGHTA and CDR2 FQGNSA. V was trimmed by 4 bases and J by 4 bases, leaving 14 bases between them. CDR3 region: CASSSQYGTYNEQFF. DNA for the CDR3: TGTGCCAGCAGCTCTCAATACGGGACTTACAATGAGCAGTTCTTC.

This clonotype turned up a few times. The genes are TRBV25-1 and TRBJ2-7; D might be TRBD2 (5 bases). Trimming removed 1 base at V and 3 bases at J, with 13 bases between. The CDR3 loop spans 15 amino acids. The germline gives CDR1 MGHDK, CDR2 SYGVNS. The CDR3 sequence: CASSESSPRGYEQYF. The CDR3, as DNA: TGTGCCAGCAGTGAATCCAGCCCCCGGGGCTACGAGCAGTACTTC.

This clonotype was seen a handful of times. V gene TRBV7-2 combines with J gene TRBJ1-4; D call uncertain. The CDR3 spans 14 residues. Trimming cost V 5 bases and J 5 bases, with 12 bases left between them. CDR1 is SGHTA, CDR2 FQGNSA, per germline. The CDR3 here is CASSRSHANEKLFF. The CDR3, as DNA: TGTGCCAGCAGCCGTTCCCATGCAAATGAAAAACTGTTTTTT.

V is TRBV12-5 and J is TRBJ2-7; 7 nucleotides align to TRBD1. This CDR3 has 13 amino acids. CDR1 is LGHNT and CDR2 is FRNRAP in the germline V gene. V was clipped by 6 bases and J by 2 bases; unmatched bases: 4. CDR3 region: CASGPTGTYEQYF. The CDR3 coding sequence is TGTGCTAGTGGCCCGACAGGGACCTACGAGCAGTACTTC.

The chain couples TRBV29-1 to TRBJ2-2; D is unresolved. Germline CDR1 reads SQVTM; CDR2 reads ANQGSEA. The CDR3 is made up of 12 amino acids. V shed 5 bases and J shed 1 base, with 5 bases lying between them. This chain's CDR3 is CSVSENTGELFF. In DNA, the CDR3 is TGCAGCGTTTCCGAGAACACCGGGGAGCTGTTTTTT.

In its sample, this clonotype was seen a few times. The chain couples TRBV20-1 to TRBJ2-2; 7 positions agree with TRBD2. Trimming at V came to 3 bases and at J to 6 bases, leaving 7 bases not matched to a gene. Germline assignment: CDR1 DFQATT and CDR2 SNEGSKA (reference sequence). The CDR3 spans 14 residues. CDR3: CSASPARGAGELFF. Here the CDR3 DNA reads TGCAGTGCTAGTCCCGCCCGGGGGGCCGGGGAGCTGTTTTTT.